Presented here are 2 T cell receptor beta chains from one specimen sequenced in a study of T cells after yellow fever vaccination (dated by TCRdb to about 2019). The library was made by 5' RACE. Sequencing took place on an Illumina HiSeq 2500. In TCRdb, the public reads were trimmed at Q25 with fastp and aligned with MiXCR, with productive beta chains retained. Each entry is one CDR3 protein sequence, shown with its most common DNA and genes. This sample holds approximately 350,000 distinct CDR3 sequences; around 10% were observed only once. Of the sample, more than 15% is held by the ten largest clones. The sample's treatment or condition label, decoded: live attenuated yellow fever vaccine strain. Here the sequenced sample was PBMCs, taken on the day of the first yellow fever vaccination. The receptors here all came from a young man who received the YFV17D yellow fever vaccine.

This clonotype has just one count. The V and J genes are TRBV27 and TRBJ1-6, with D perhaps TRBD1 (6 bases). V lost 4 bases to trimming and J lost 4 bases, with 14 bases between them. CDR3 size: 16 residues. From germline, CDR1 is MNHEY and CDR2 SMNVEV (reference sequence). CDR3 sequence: CASSYQSGAYNSPLHF. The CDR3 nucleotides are TGTGCCAGCAGTTACCAATCAGGGGCGTATAATTCACCCCTCCACTTT.

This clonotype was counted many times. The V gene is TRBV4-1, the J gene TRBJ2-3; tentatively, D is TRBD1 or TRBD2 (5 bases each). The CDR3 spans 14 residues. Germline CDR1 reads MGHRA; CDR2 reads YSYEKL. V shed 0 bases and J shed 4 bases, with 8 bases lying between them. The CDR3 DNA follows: TGCGCCAGCAGCCAAGATCTGGGGGCAGATACGCAGTATTTT. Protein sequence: CASSQDLGADTQYF.